The next 25 T cell receptor beta chains were all read from a single sample in a study of shared clonotypes between healthy human individuals. The assay was immunoSEQ multiplex PCR, and TCRdb's table has in-frame clones only and misses some. The profile shows approximately 1,000,000 clones, around three quarters of them singletons. The specimen was memory CD4+ T cells from PBMCs. Subset reported: CD45RA-negative fraction. The receptors here all came from a man in his late teens or twenties in good health. Some clones in this sample may be carry-over from other donors' samples.

The gene calls are TRBV18 and TRBJ1-1, with D possibly being TRBD1 (6 bases). The CDR3 totals 15 residues. Germline CDR1 and CDR2: KGHSH and LQKENI. Trimming took off 2 bases at V and 1 base at J, with 11 bases between the two ends. The CDR3 is CASSPSQGQNTEAFF. The CDR3 DNA reads as TGTGCCAGCTCACCATCGCAGGGACAGAACACTGAAGCTTTCTTT.

This clone was seen only a few times. The sample holds other DNA sequences that translate to the same CDR3. The rearrangement links TRBV27 to TRBJ1-2, with TRBD1 identical over 7 bases. The trim removed 3 bases at V and 5 bases at J, leaving 3 bases unmatched. Germline CDR1 is MNHEY and CDR2 is SMNVEV (reference sequence). The CDR3 contains 13 residues. DNA of the CDR3: TGTGCCAGCAGTTTTAGGGGACAGTATGGCTACACCTTC. Amino acid sequence: CASSFRGQYGYTF.

With regard to this clone: The identical CDR3 is also encoded by other nucleotide sequences in the sample. The rearrangement links TRBV5-1 to TRBJ2-2; a weak D match, TRBD2 (5 bases). V shed 4 bases and J shed 2 bases, with 9 bases lying between them. This CDR3 has 14 residues. The V gene's germline CDR1 is SGHRS and CDR2 YFSETQ. The CDR3 spells CASSLRTNTGELFF. CDR3 bases: TGCGCCAGCAGCCTTAGGACTAACACCGGGGAGCTGTTTTTT.

The V call is TRBV6-6, the J call TRBJ2-5, with 9 bases matching TRBD2. Germline assignment: CDR1 MNHNY and CDR2 SVGAGI (reference sequence). CDR3 length: 16 amino acids. With 3 bases clipped from V and 2 bases from J, the junction kept 7 bases outside the gene matches. CDR3: CASSYRTTSGQETQYF. CDR3 sequence (DNA): TGTGCCAGCAGTTATAGGACGACTAGCGGACAAGAGACCCAGTACTTC.

This clone was seen a handful of times. At the DNA level, this CDR3 is encoded by other sequences in the same sample as well. The chain is built from TRBV5-1 and TRBJ2-5; D is uncertain. The CDR3 spans 14 residues. Trimming removed 0 bases from V and 1 base from J, with 7 bases in between. Germline CDR1 reads SGHRS; CDR2 reads YFSETQ. The CDR3 DNA follows: TGCGCCAGCAGCTTGGGCAGGCCCCAAGAGACCCAGTACTTC. As protein: CASSLGRPQETQYF.

This chain connects TRBV7-2 to TRBJ2-5; weak D call: TRBD2 (5 bases). Looked up from germline, CDR1 is SGHTA and CDR2 is FQGNSA. Trimming removed 3 bases at V and 5 bases at J, with 13 bases between. The CDR3 runs 14 residues. CDR3: CASSFSQRVETQYF. The CDR3 DNA reads as TGTGCCAGCAGCTTTTCCCAGAGGGTGGAGACCCAGTACTTC.

This chain uses TRBV19 with TRBJ2-7, with D unclear. Germline loops: CDR1 LNHDA, CDR2 SQIVND (reference sequence). This CDR3 has 15 amino acids. V lost 5 bases to trimming and J lost 0 bases, with 14 bases between them. DNA for the CDR3: TGTGCCAGTAGTGCGTCGGGCCTCGGCTCCTACGAGCAGTACTTC. This encodes CASSASGLGSYEQYF.

The V call is TRBV28, the J call TRBJ2-7; D remains ambiguous. V was clipped by 2 bases and J by 3 bases, with 11 bases between them. CDR3 length equals 14 residues. The germline V gene has CDR1 MDHEN and CDR2 SYDVKM. This CDR3 reads CASSLRLNYYEQYF. The DNA for the CDR3 is TGTGCCAGCAGTTTAAGGCTAAACTACTACGAGCAGTACTTC.

CDR3 region: CSAIIRQNTEAFF. CDR3 nucleotides: TGCAGCGCCATAATAAGACAGAACACTGAAGCTTTCTTT. This chain links TRBV29-1 with TRBJ1-1; no reliable D call. CDR3 size: 13 residues. V was trimmed by 7 bases and J by 1 base, leaving 13 bases between them. Germline CDR1 and CDR2: SQVTM and ANQGSEA.

V is TRBV7-2 and J is TRBJ2-2, with TRBD1 as a possible D gene (5 bases). Looked up from germline, CDR1 is SGHTA and CDR2 is FQGNSA. The CDR3 is 15 residues long. V was pared by 5 bases and J by 3 bases, with 13 bases between. The CDR3 region has the DNA TGTGCCAGCAGCCCGTCAGGGCGTCACACCGGGGAGCTGTTTTTT. This translates into CASSPSGRHTGELFF.

The rearrangement uses TRBV28 and TRBJ1-4; a weak D match, TRBD1 (5 bases). This CDR3 has 17 residues. The V end was cut by 7 bases, the J end by 6 bases, with 24 bases between. Germline CDR1 is MDHEN and CDR2 is SYDVKM. The chain's CDR3 is CASTSGVGTPGYEKLFF. The DNA for the CDR3 is TGTGCCAGCACTAGTGGGGTGGGGACGCCGGGGTATGAAAAACTGTTTTTT.

The chain uses TRBV5-1 and TRBJ2-1; D unclear. This CDR3 contains 16 residues. CDR1 and CDR2 from the germline V gene are SGHRS and YFSETQ. V was pared by 4 bases and J by 0 bases, with 14 bases between. The CDR3: CASSSEALSSYNEQFF. CDR3 nucleotide sequence: TGCGCCAGCAGCAGTGAAGCGCTAAGCTCCTACAATGAGCAGTTCTTC.

The chain links TRBV9 to TRBJ2-1; D may be TRBD2 (6 bases). The CDR3 has 16 amino acids. Deletions cut 0 bases from V and 6 bases from J, with 16 bases between. Germline V gene sequence: CDR1 SGDLS, CDR2 YYNGEE. The CDR3 region is CASSVGRWEAGNEQFF. As DNA, the CDR3 is TGTGCCAGCAGCGTAGGTCGGTGGGAGGCCGGCAATGAGCAGTTCTTC. The entire variable domain, with the rest obtained from reference TRBV9 and TRBJ2-1, is as follows: DSGVTQTPKHLITATGQRVTLRCSPRSGDLSVYWYQQSLDQGLQFLIQYYNGEERAKGNILERFSAQQFPDLHSELNLSSLELGDSALYFCASSVGRWEAGNEQFFGPGTRLTVL.

This CDR3 reads CASSLGYPTRAGPYGYTF. The CDR3 nucleotides read TGCGCCAGCAGCTTGGGATACCCGACTCGGGCTGGCCCCTATGGCTACACCTTC. The V call is TRBV5-1, the J call TRBJ1-2; D ambiguous. V gave up 0 bases and J gave up 4 bases, with 22 bases separating them. The CDR3 contains 18 residues. The germline CDR1 and CDR2 sequences are SGHRS and YFSETQ.

This clone occurred once. The J gene is TRBJ2-5, the V gene TRBV6-5, with D uncertain. Between the trimmed V and J ends, which lost 2 bases and 5 bases, there was a span of 6 bases. Germline-derived CDR1 and CDR2 are MNHEY and SVGAGI. The length of the CDR3 is 12 residues. The CDR3 DNA follows: TGTGCCAGCAGTTACGTTGGGGAGACCCAGTACTTC. The encoded protein is CASSYVGETQYF.

The gene calls are TRBV29-1 and TRBJ2-3, with D unclear. Germline loops: CDR1 SQVTM, CDR2 ANQGSEA. The CDR3 has 11 amino acids. V lost 0 bases and J 2 bases, leaving 0 bases between the germline ends. CDR3 sequence: CSVEDTDTQYF. The CDR3 coding sequence is TGCAGCGTTGAAGACACAGATACGCAGTATTTT.

CDR3 region: CSAADSFSYNEQFF. The CDR3 DNA is TGCAGCGCCGCGGACAGTTTCTCCTACAATGAGCAGTTCTTC. The chain links TRBV29-1 to TRBJ2-1; possible D gene TRBD1, 6 bases. The CDR3 loop spans 14 amino acids. The germline gives CDR1 SQVTM, CDR2 ANQGSEA. Trimming took off 7 bases at V and 0 bases at J, with 13 bases between the two ends.

This clone came up a few times. The V call is TRBV30, the J call TRBJ2-1; D is undetermined. The CDR3 has 11 amino acids. CDR1 GTSNPN and CDR2 SVGIG come from the germline V gene (reference sequence). Between the trimmed V and J ends, which lost 3 bases and 9 bases, there was a span of 9 bases. CDR3 DNA: TGTGCCTGGAGCCCGTCCGGTGAGCAGTTCTTC. Its translation: CAWSPSGEQFF.

This clone has only a few counts. V usage is TRBV2 and J usage is TRBJ2-2; possibly TRBD2 for D (5 bases). This CDR3 has 16 amino acids. V was clipped by 4 bases and J by 5 bases, with 17 bases between them. Per germline, CDR1 SNHLY and CDR2 FYNNEI. The chain's CDR3 is CASSAEGGEGTGELFF. CDR3 nucleotide sequence: TGTGCCAGCAGTGCGGAAGGCGGAGAGGGTACCGGGGAGCTGTTTTTT.

The V and J genes are TRBV5-1 and TRBJ2-2; the match to TRBD1 covers 9 bases. The CDR3 runs 15 residues. J was trimmed by 1 base and V by 4 bases; bases with no gene match: 2. Germline values: CDR1 SGHRS, CDR2 YFSETQ. The CDR3 loop reads CASSEGQGNTGELFF. CDR3 nucleotides: TGCGCCAGCAGCGAGGGACAGGGGAACACCGGGGAGCTGTTTTTT.

The V and J genes are TRBV19 and TRBJ2-7, with TRBD2 matching 7 bases. Germline-derived CDR1 and CDR2 are LNHDA and SQIVND (reference sequence). CDR3 length: 14 residues. The V and J ends lost 8 bases and 2 bases, in that order; junction bases with no gene match: 9. The CDR3 DNA sequence: TGTGCCAGTGCCCGGGACTACGGTACCTACGAGCAGTACTTC. It yields the protein CASARDYGTYEQYF.

The J gene is TRBJ2-7, the V gene TRBV4-3; 8 bases match TRBD1. With 4 bases clipped from V and 2 bases from J, the junction kept 10 bases outside the gene matches. The CDR3 is made up of 16 amino acids. Germline V gene sequence: CDR1 LGHNA, CDR2 YSLEER. In DNA, the CDR3 is TGCGCCAGCAGCCCTCAACCGGGACAGGTGACCTACGAGCAGTACTTC. It encodes CASSPQPGQVTYEQYF.

V and J are TRBV4-2 and TRBJ1-5, with 8 bases aligning to TRBD1. J was trimmed by 7 bases and V by 6 bases; bases with no gene match: 5. There are 13 residues in the CDR3. Germline CDR1 and CDR2: LGHNA and YNFKEQ. CDR3 bases: TGTGCCAGCAGTCTACAGGGGGGACAGCCCCAGCATTTT. It encodes CASSLQGGQPQHF.

V is TRBV29-1 and J is TRBJ1-1; D is undetermined. This CDR3 comprises 14 residues. Germline-derived CDR1 and CDR2 are SQVTM and ANQGSEA. Trimming stripped 6 bases from V and 4 bases from J, with 18 bases between. CDR3 amino acids: CSVLTNTRSTEAFF. The CDR3 DNA reads TGCAGCGTCCTGACGAACACGAGGAGCACTGAAGCTTTCTTT. Full variable domain (remainder filled in from reference TRBV29-1 and TRBJ1-1): SAVISQKPSRDICQRGTSLTIQCQVDSQVTMMFWYRQQPGQSLTLIATANQGSEATYESGFVIDKFPISRPNLTFSTLTVSNMSPEDSSIYLCSVLTNTRSTEAFFGQGTRLTVV.

The V and J genes are TRBV7-3 and TRBJ2-5; 7 bases match TRBD2. The CDR3 contains 15 residues. Trimming cost V 2 bases and J 5 bases; bases outside gene matches: 8. In germline, CDR1 is SGHTA, CDR2 FQGTGA. For the CDR3, the DNA is TGTGCCAGCAGCTTAGAAGCGGGGTCCGTTGAGACCCAGTACTTC. Protein sequence: CASSLEAGSVETQYF.